A single sample gave rise to the 27 T cell receptor beta chains below, sequenced in a study of read filtering for tumor transcriptome and immune sequencing. Molecular barcoded adaptors covering alpha/delta and beta/gamma chains were used on approximately 440 ng RNA. TCRdb re-analysed the reads in MiXCR, keeping a single row per CDR3 protein. This sample has approximately 9,800 distinct CDR3 sequences, with approximately 15% found just once. Sequences were obtained from a population of CD138-negative cells sorted from bone marrow. These receptors all come from a donor at least 40 years old with multiple myeloma.

At least ten counts were recorded for this clonotype. The J gene is TRBJ2-3, the V gene TRBV11-3; D remains ambiguous. The CDR3 contains 13 residues. V gave up 3 bases and J gave up 7 bases, with 11 bases separating them. CDR1 is SGHNT, CDR2 YENEEA, per germline. CDR3 protein: CASSLNGAHTQYF. The CDR3 nucleotides read TGTGCCAGCAGCTTGAACGGCGCGCATACGCAGTATTTT.

This clonotype was seen repeatedly, ten times or more. V is TRBV20-1 and J is TRBJ2-1, with TRBD1 identical over 7 bases. J gave up 9 bases and V 7 bases, and 18 bases lay outside the gene matches. The CDR3 length is 15 residues. CDR1 and CDR2 (germline): DFQATT, SNEGSKA (reference sequence). The CDR3 region has the DNA TGCAGTGTATCACCGTGGGACAGATCGTCGGGTGAGCAGTTCTTC. Protein sequence: CSVSPWDRSSGEQFF.

Worth noting for this clonotype: This may arise from a read error, as a much more abundant clone is one base away. This chain uses TRBV28 with TRBJ2-4; D uncertain. The germline gives CDR1 MDHEN, CDR2 SYDVKM. CDR3 size: 14 residues. Deletions cut 6 bases from V and 3 bases from J, with 12 bases between. DNA for the CDR3: TGTGCCAGCAGCTTAGGAATGGACAAAAACATTCAGTACTTC. It translates to CASSLGMDKNIQYF.

By proportion, this clonotype is medium-sized. The rearrangement links TRBV29-1 to TRBJ2-7; maybe TRBD1 (5 bases). Trimming cost V 4 bases and J 5 bases, with 15 bases left between them. The CDR3 is made up of 13 amino acids. Germline CDR1 and CDR2: SQVTM and ANQGSEA. CDR3: CSVGGRVADEQYF. CDR3 in DNA: TGCAGCGTTGGGGGCAGGGTGGCGGACGAGCAGTACTTC.

This clonotype is medium-sized (0.01 to 0.1%). V is TRBV6-2 or TRBV6-3 and J is TRBJ2-1; 11 bases map to TRBD2. The junction had 10 bases not matched to a gene; V was cut back by 5 bases and J by 7 bases. CDR1 MNHEY and CDR2 SVGEGT come from the germline V gene. This CDR3 is built from 16 residues. CDR3 nucleotide sequence: TGTGCCAGCAGTCCGGGACTAGCGGTTAGCTTTAATGAGCAGTTCTTC. It specifies CASSPGLAVSFNEQFF.

This clonotype showed up many times. The gene calls are TRBV6-2 or TRBV6-3 and TRBJ2-7, with 7 bases lining up with TRBD1. The CDR3 is 14 amino acids. The germline V gene encodes CDR1 MNHEY and CDR2 SVGEGT. Trimming at V came to 4 bases and at J to 5 bases, leaving 8 bases not matched to a gene. Here the CDR3 DNA reads TGTGCCAGCAGTTTTCAGACAGGGTGGGACGAGCAGTACTTC. Its protein product is CASSFQTGWDEQYF.

The sample holds many counts of this clonotype. The CDR3 DNA follows: TGTGCCAGCAGTGGGGACAGCCACTACGAGCAGTACTTC. This sequence encodes CASSGDSHYEQYF. The chain employs TRBV6-5 and TRBJ2-7, with TRBD1 identical over 7 bases. V dropped 5 bases and J dropped 3; count of bases not matched to a gene: 4. The CDR3 covers 13 residues. Germline V gene sequence: CDR1 MNHEY, CDR2 SVGAGI.

In this sample, this clonotype turned up a few times. A far larger clone is one nucleotide away, so this likely arose from a read error. V gene TRBV11-3 combines with J gene TRBJ2-1; D is uncertain. The CDR3 consists of 12 residues. The germline V gene has CDR1 SGHNT and CDR2 YENEEA. Here the CDR3 DNA reads TGTCCCAGCAGCTTAGCCTACAATGAGCAGTTCTTC. This encodes CPSSLAYNEQFF.

This clonotype was counted at least ten times. The chain recombines TRBV29-1 with TRBJ2-3, with TRBD1 matching over 7 bases. V dropped 8 bases and J dropped 2; count of bases not matched to a gene: 10. Germline V gene data show CDR1 as SQVTM and CDR2 as ANQGSEA. The CDR3 totals 14 residues. The CDR3, as DNA: TGCAGCTTAGGGGAGACAGGGCCCACAGATACGCAGTATTTT. As protein: CSLGETGPTDTQYF.

This clonotype was found many times. The chain is built from TRBV19 and TRBJ2-3; D is possibly TRBD2 (6 bases). V lost 3 bases, J lost 6 bases, and 16 bases lay in between. The CDR3 covers 15 residues. In germline, CDR1 is LNHDA, CDR2 SQIVND (reference sequence). The chain's CDR3 is CASSMRSQRGDTQYF. In nucleotides, the CDR3 is TGTGCCAGTAGTATGCGGAGCCAACGGGGGGATACGCAGTATTTT.

This clonotype was observed many times. This sequence may be a read error, since a much larger clone differs from it by one base. The rearrangement uses TRBV6-5 and TRBJ2-1; tentative D call: TRBD2 (6 bases). The length of the CDR3 is 13 residues. Germline V gene lookup returns CDR1 MNHEY and CDR2 SVGAGI. CDR3 region: CASSTGTSNGQFF. CDR3 DNA: TGTGCCAGCTCTACCGGGACTTCCAATGGGCAGTTCTTC.

This clonotype came up a few times. The CDR3 does not close with the conserved phenylalanine or tryptophan, likely indicating a read error. The chain joins TRBV4-3 to TRBJ2-3; D might be TRBD2 (5 bases). The CDR3 has 15 amino acids. Germline lookup yields CDR1 LGHNA and CDR2 YSLEER. The CDR3 DNA follows: TGTGCCAGCAGCCAAGAACCCCTAGCCACAGATACGCAGTATTCT. Its protein product is CASSQEPLATDTQYS.

Relative to its sample, this clonotype is large (0.1 to 1%). The chain uses TRBV7-3 and TRBJ2-1; D uncertain. CDR3 size: 13 residues. Germline CDR1 and CDR2: SGHTA and FQGTGA. V lost 2 bases and J lost 10, with 12 bases in between. The CDR3 is CASSLQQLSEQFF. In nucleotides, the CDR3 is TGTGCCAGCAGCTTACAACAGTTGAGCGAGCAGTTCTTC. The full variable domain, in which reference TRBV7-3 and TRBJ2-1 provide the parts outside the CDR3, is GAGVSQTPSNKVTEKGKYVELRCDPISGHTALYWYRQSLGQGPEFLIYFQGTGAADDSGLPNDRFFAVRPEGSVSTLKIQRTERGDSAVYLCASSLQQLSEQFFGPGTRLTVL.

Remarks on this clonotype: A read error is likely here: a far larger clone is one base away. The chain combines TRBV20-1 with TRBJ1-6, with no clear D. The end of the DNA aligns better with TRBJ1-1, so the J call may be wrong. The CDR3 has 15 residues. Germline lookup yields CDR1 DFQATT and CDR2 SNEGSKA (reference sequence). In nucleotides, the CDR3 is TGCAGTACTAGAAGGATTTCGAGTCGTATGGGATTGGCTTTCTTT. As protein: CSTRRISSRMGLAFF.

This clonotype was detected many times. The chain is built from TRBV12-1 and TRBJ2-7; TRBD2, the table's D call, lacks a check against the DNA. TRBV12-1 is a listed pseudogene. This CDR3 comprises 17 residues. The CDR3 nucleotides are TGTGCCAGCAGCTCCCAGAGGCGGGAGGGCCAGGATCGCGAGCAGTACTTC. It yields the protein CASSSQRREGQDREQYF.

This clonotype is termed medium-sized. The CDR3 DNA follows: TGTGCCAGCAGTTTAAGTCGGGGGGGGTATGAGCAGTTCTTC. It specifies CASSLSRGGYEQFF. V and J are TRBV28 and TRBJ2-1; 8 nucleotides agree with TRBD2. Germline lookup yields CDR1 MDHEN and CDR2 SYDVKM. J gave up 8 bases and V 2 bases, and 5 bases lay outside the gene matches. This CDR3 spans 14 amino acids. Full variable domain (outside the CDR3, taken from reference TRBV28 and TRBJ2-1): DVKVTQSSRYLVKRTGEKVFLECVQDMDHENMFWYRQDPGLGLRLIYFSYDVKMKEKGDIPEGYSVSREKKERFSLILESASTNQTSMYLCASSLSRGGYEQFFGPGTRLTVL.

The sample holds many counts of this clonotype. The chain recombines TRBV4-2 with TRBJ2-5; D is uncertain. Germline CDR1 is LGHNA and CDR2 is YNFKEQ. CDR3 length equals 13 residues. V was pared by 1 base and J by 2 bases, with 5 bases between. This CDR3 is CASSQGAQETQYF. CDR3 coding DNA: TGTGCCAGCAGCCAAGGGGCACAAGAGACCCAGTACTTC.

A word on this clonotype: It differs at one base from a far larger clone, so likely a read error. The CDR3: CASSQDAPPGGLDYTQYF. CDR3 nucleotide sequence: TGCGCCAGCAGCCAAGATGCCCCCCCGGGGGGCCTCGATTATACGCAGTATTTT. V and J are TRBV4-1 and TRBJ2-3, with D tentatively TRBD2 (7 bases). Germline CDR1 MGHRA, CDR2 YSYEKL. The V end was cut by 0 bases, the J end by 7 bases, with 23 bases between. The CDR3 length is 18 residues.

This clonotype was picked up a small number of times. The V call is TRBV7-9, the J call TRBJ1-1; weak D call: TRBD1 (6 bases). V lost 4 bases to trimming and J lost 4 bases, with 19 bases between them. This CDR3 contains 16 residues. Germline lookup yields CDR1 SEHNR and CDR2 FQNEAQ (reference sequence). CDR3 sequence reads: CASSWPIGRGGTEAFF. For the CDR3, the DNA is TGTGCCAGCAGCTGGCCGATCGGGAGGGGGGGCACTGAAGCTTTCTTT.

A note on this clonotype: The junction shows a germline mismatch at one end, possibly a read error. The CDR3: CASRLPAGSEQFF. The CDR3 bases are TGTGCCAGCCGTTTGCCTGCAGGTAGCGAGCAGTTCTTC. The rearrangement uses TRBV27 and TRBJ2-1; D not resolved. CDR1 and CDR2 from the germline V gene are MNHEY and SMNVEV (reference sequence). The CDR3 loop spans 13 amino acids.

This clonotype was recorded many times. The V call is TRBV29-1, the J call TRBJ1-1; unclear D gene. V lost 3 bases, J lost 5 bases, and 19 bases lay in between. CDR1 and CDR2 from the germline V gene are SQVTM and ANQGSEA. The CDR3 extends over 15 amino acids. The CDR3 reads CSVDGQLGPGTEAFF. Written as DNA, the CDR3 is TGCAGCGTTGACGGTCAGCTGGGCCCGGGGACTGAAGCTTTCTTT.

On this clonotype itself: Its ends do not fully match the called genes, so a read error is possible. The rearrangement uses TRBV18 and TRBJ1-1; D ambiguous. Per germline, CDR1 KGHSH and CDR2 LQKENI. The CDR3 sequence is 12 residues long. CDR3 in amino acids: CASSPNKPEAFF. The CDR3 bases are TGTGCCAGCTCCCCGAACAAGCCTGAGGCTTTCTTT.

This clonotype was recorded many times. A read error is possible here, since a much larger clone lies one base away. This sequence joins TRBV9 and TRBJ2-1, with unresolved D. Germline CDR1 SGDLS, CDR2 YYNGEE. The CDR3 consists of 17 residues. In nucleotides, the CDR3 is TGTGCCAGCAGCGTAGTGAGCGCGCCGAGCTCCTTCAATGGGCAGTTCTTC. Amino acid sequence: CASSVVSAPSSFNGQFF.

The table lists this clonotype with many counts. This chain joins TRBV28 and TRBJ2-3; 15 bases fit TRBD2. After removal of 3 bases from V and 4 bases from J, the junction contained 2 bases not matched to a gene. Germline assignment: CDR1 MDHEN and CDR2 SYDVKM. The CDR3 has 16 residues. Here the CDR3 DNA reads TGTGCCAGCAGTTTCGGACTAGCGGGGGGGCCAGATACGCAGTATTTT. Protein product: CASSFGLAGGPDTQYF.

By its share, this clonotype is medium-sized. The J gene is TRBJ1-5, the V gene TRBV27; the D is unclear. This CDR3 has 14 amino acids. Looked up from germline, CDR1 is MNHEY and CDR2 is SMNVEV (reference sequence). V was clipped by 6 bases and J by 2 bases, with 11 bases between them. The CDR3 coding sequence is TGTGCCAGCAGATCAGACGGGGGCAATCAGCCCCAGCATTTT. It translates to CASRSDGGNQPQHF.

This clonotype was seen many times. This sequence joins TRBV9 and TRBJ2-7, with 13 nucleotides matching TRBD2. The V gene end was trimmed by 0 bases and the J gene end by 7 bases; junction bases not matched to a gene: 7. The CDR3 is 16 residues long. The germline gives CDR1 SGDLS, CDR2 YYNGEE. The CDR3 DNA reads TGTGCCAGCAGCGTAGGAGGACTAGCGGGGGCCGGGGAGCAGTACTTC. Residues: CASSVGGLAGAGEQYF.

V and J are TRBV28 and TRBJ2-7; D unresolved. The germline gives CDR1 MDHEN, CDR2 SYDVKM. This CDR3 comprises 14 residues. V was pared by 4 bases and J by 2 bases, with 12 bases between. CDR3 protein: CASSYKGGAYEQYF. CDR3 coding DNA: TGTGCCAGCAGTTATAAGGGCGGAGCCTACGAGCAGTACTTC.